This T cell receptor beta chain was recovered during a study of human T cells and chemical hapten exposure. In the authors' methods: Sample-level TCR yields exhibited a median of about 96,000, with a range of roughly 20,000 to 750,000. TCRdb fed the RACE reads into MiXCR, producing one record per CDR3 protein. The V and J calls reflect TCRdb's pipeline rather than the authors' work. The data show just over 80,000 distinct CDR3 sequences, with around 10% seen just once and 3.5% to 4.5% held by the top ten. General study results and limits: Controls had significantly fewer large CDR3 similarity clusters than were formed by expanded TCRs. Higher patch test scores went with higher counts of PT1 expanded TCRs.

Time point: patch test 1, 2 weeks after DPC sensitization. Treatment noted: therapeutic diphenylcyclopropenone sensitization with weekly scalp DPC. Before extraction, the whole blood was not fractionated, and total RNA was taken from it. Notes on this clonotype: Its matching antigen is unknown.

The sequence derives from a woman aged 50 to 60 with alopecia areata. Some clones in this sample may be carry-over from other donors' samples. Sequenced material: whole blood, taken in connection with sensitization to the hapten diphenylcyclopropenone (DPC).

The CDR3 is CASSSGSEETQYF. The CDR3 DNA reads as TGTGCCAGCAGCTCTGGATCTGAAGAGACCCAGTACTTC. The gene calls are TRBV11-2 and TRBJ2-5; unclear D gene. This CDR3 contains 13 residues. V shed 4 bases and J shed 3 bases, with 9 bases lying between them. CDR1 and CDR2 (germline): SGHAT, FQNNGV.